Sequencing of this TCR beta chain was carried out in a study of human T cells and chemical hapten exposure. Study overall: A roughly 2 cm by roughly 2 cm inner upper arm patch received 2% DPC for sensitization.

CDR1 is DFQATT and CDR2 is SNEGSKA in the germline V gene (reference sequence). Between the trimmed V and J ends, which lost 5 bases and 0 bases, there was a span of 15 bases. The CDR3 is 15 amino acids. The table lists this clonotype with many counts. Its antigen remains unknown. TCRdb used MiXCR to reprocess the RACE reads, holding one entry per CDR3 protein. The data hold more than 250,000 distinct CDR3 sequences, with around 7.7% observed a single time. Noted time point: pre-sensitization, week 0. Noted treatment: therapeutic diphenylcyclopropenone sensitization with weekly scalp DPC. Researchers sampled blood before each patch test went on. Extraction of total RNA was performed on unfractionated whole blood. General study points: Expanded TCR sets contained significantly more large CDR3 similarity clusters than controls.

V gene TRBV20-1 combines with J gene TRBJ2-3; unclear D gene. This specimen was whole blood, taken in connection with sensitization to the hapten diphenylcyclopropenone (DPC). This TCR was recovered from a man in his late teens or twenties with alopecia areata. Some clones in this sample may be carry-over from other donors' samples. CDR3 DNA sequence: TGCAGTGCTTCCCCGTCTCACGGAAGCACAGATACGCAGTATTTT. As protein: CSASPSHGSTDTQYF.